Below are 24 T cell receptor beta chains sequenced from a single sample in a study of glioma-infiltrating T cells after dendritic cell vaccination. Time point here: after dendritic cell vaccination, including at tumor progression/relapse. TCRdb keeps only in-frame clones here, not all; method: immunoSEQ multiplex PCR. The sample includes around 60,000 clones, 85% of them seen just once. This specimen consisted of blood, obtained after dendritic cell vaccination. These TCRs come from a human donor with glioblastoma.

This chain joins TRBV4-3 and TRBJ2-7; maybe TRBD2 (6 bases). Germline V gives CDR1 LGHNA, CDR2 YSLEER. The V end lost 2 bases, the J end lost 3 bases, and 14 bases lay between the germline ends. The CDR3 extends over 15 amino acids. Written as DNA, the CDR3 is TGCGCCAGCAGCCAACGGCTGAGGCGGGGCTACGAGCAGTACTTC. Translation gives CASSQRLRRGYEQYF.

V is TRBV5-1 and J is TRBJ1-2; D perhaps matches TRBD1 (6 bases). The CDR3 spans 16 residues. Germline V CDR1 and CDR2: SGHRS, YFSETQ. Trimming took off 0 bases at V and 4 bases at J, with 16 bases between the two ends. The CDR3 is CASSLEAGARSYGYTF. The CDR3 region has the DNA TGCGCCAGCAGCTTGGAGGCGGGGGCGCGAAGCTATGGCTACACCTTC. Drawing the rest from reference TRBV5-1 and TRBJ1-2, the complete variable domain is KAGVTQTPRYLIKTRGQQVTLSCSPISGHRSVSWYQQTPGQGLQFLFEYFSETQRNKGNFPGRFSGRQFSNSRSEMNVSTLELGDSALYLCASSLEAGARSYGYTFGSGTRLTVV.

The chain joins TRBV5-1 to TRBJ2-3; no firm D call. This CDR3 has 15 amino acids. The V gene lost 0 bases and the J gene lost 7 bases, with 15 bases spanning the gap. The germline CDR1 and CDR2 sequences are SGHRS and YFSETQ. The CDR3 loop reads CASSLALSAVHTQYF. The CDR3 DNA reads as TGCGCCAGCAGCTTGGCCCTCTCGGCGGTACATACGCAGTATTTT.

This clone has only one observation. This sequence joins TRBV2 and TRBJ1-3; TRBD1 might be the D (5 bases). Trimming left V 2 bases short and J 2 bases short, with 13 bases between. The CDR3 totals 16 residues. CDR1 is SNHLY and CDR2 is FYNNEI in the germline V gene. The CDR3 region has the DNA TGTGCCAGCAGTGAACGACTCCAGGGCCCTGGAAACACCATATATTTT. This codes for CASSERLQGPGNTIYF.

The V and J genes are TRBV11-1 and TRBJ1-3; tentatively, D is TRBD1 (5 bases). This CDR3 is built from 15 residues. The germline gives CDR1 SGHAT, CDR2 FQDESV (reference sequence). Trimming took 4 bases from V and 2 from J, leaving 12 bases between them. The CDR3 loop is CASSWEGKTGNTIYF. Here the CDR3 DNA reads TGTGCCAGCAGCTGGGAGGGGAAGACTGGAAACACCATATATTTT.

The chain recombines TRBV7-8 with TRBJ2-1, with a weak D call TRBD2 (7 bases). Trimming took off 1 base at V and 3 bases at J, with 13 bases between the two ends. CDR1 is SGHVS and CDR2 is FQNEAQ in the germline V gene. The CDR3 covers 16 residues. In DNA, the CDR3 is TGTGCCAGCAGCTTAGGGGGGGGCAACAGCTACAATGAGCAGTTCTTC. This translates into CASSLGGGNSYNEQFF.

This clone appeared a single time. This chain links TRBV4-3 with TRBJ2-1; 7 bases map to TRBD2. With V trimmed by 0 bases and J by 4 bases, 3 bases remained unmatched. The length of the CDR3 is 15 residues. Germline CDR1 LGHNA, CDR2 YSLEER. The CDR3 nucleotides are TGCGCCAGCAGCCAAGATGGGGAGGGGTACAATGAGCAGTTCTTC. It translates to CASSQDGEGYNEQFF.

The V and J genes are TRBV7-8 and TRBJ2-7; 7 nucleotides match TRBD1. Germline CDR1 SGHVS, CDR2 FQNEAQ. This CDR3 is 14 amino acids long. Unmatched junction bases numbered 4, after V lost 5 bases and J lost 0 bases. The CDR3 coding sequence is TGTGCCAGCAGCACAGACAGGGCCTCCTACGAGCAGTACTTC. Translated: CASSTDRASYEQYF.

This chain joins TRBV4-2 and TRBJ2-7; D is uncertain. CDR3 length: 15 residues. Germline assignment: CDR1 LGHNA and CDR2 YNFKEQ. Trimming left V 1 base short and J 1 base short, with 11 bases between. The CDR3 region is CASSQVGTASYEQYF. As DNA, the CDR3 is TGTGCCAGCAGCCAAGTAGGCACAGCTTCCTACGAGCAGTACTTC.

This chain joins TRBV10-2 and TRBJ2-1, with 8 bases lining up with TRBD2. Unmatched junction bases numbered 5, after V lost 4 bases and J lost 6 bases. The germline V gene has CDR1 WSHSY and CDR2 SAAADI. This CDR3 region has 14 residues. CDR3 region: CASSVASGLNEQFF. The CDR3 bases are TGCGCCAGCAGTGTTGCTAGCGGGCTCAATGAGCAGTTCTTC.

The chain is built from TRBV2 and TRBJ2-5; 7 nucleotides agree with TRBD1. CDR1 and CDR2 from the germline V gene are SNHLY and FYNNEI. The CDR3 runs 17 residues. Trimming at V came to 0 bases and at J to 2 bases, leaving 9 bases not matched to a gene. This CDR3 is CASSEASYRGPQETQYF. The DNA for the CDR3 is TGTGCCAGCAGTGAAGCATCGTACAGGGGCCCACAAGAGACCCAGTACTTC.

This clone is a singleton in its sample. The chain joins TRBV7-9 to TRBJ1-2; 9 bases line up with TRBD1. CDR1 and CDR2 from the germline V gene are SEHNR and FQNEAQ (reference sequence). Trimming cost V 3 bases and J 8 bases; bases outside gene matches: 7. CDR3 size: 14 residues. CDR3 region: CASSLDRGLEGYTF. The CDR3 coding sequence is TGTGCCAGCAGCTTGGACAGGGGCCTAGAAGGCTACACCTTC. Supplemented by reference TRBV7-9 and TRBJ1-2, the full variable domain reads DTGVSQNPRHKITKRGQNVTFRCDPISEHNRLYWYRQTLGQGPEFLTYFQNEAQLEKSRLLSDRFSAERPKGSFSTLEIQRTEQGDSAMYLCASSLDRGLEGYTFGSGTRLTVV.

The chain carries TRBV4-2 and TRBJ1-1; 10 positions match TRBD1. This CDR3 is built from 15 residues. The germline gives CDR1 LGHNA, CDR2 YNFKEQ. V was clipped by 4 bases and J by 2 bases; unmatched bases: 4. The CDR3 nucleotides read TGTGCCAGCAGCCCCACGACAGGGGGCAACACTGAAGCTTTCTTT. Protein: CASSPTTGGNTEAFF.

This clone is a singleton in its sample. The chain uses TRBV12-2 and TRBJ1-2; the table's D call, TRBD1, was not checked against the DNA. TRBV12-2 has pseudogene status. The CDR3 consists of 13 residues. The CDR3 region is CASRKGVGYGYTF. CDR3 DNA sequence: TGTGCAAGTCGCAAGGGGGTGGGCTATGGCTACACCTTC.

CDR3 sequence (DNA): TGTGCCAGCAGCCCGTATAGCGGGGGGTTTAGGGAGACCCAGTACTTC. This translates into CASSPYSGGFRETQYF. The J gene is TRBJ2-5, the V gene TRBV7-2; 10 bases match TRBD2. The CDR3 runs to 16 residues. Germline CDR1 is SGHTA and CDR2 is FQGNSA. With 5 bases clipped from V and 5 bases from J, the junction kept 11 bases outside the gene matches.

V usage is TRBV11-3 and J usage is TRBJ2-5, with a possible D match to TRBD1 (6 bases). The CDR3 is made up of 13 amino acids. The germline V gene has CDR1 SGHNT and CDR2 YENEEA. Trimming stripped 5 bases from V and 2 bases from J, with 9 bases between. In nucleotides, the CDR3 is TGTGCCAGCAGCCGGGACACGCAAGAGACCCAGTACTTC. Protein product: CASSRDTQETQYF.

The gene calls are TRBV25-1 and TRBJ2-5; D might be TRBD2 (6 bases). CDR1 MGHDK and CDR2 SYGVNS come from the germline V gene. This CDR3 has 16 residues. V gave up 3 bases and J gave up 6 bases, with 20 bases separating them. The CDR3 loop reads CASSDMGEDVGKTQYF. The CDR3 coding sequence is TGTGCCAGCAGTGATATGGGGGAGGATGTTGGAAAGACCCAGTACTTC.

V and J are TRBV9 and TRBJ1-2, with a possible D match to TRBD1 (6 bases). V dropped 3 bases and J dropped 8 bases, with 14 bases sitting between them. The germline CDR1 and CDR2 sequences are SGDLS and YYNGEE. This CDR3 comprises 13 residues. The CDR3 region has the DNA TGTGCCAGCAGCGCGACCCCGGGGGGCGGCTACACCTTC. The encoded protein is CASSATPGGGYTF.

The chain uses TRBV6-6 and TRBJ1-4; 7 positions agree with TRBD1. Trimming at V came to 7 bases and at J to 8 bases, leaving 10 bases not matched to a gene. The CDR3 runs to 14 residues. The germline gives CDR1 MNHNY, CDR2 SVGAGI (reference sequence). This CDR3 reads CASTPGGIREKLFF. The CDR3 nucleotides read TGTGCCAGCACACCAGGGGGAATTCGGGAAAAACTGTTTTTT.

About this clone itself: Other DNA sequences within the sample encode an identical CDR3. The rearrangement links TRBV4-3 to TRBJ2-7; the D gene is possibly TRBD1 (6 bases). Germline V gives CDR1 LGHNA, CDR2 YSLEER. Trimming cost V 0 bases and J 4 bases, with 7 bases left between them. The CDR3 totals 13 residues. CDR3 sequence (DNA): TGCGCCAGCAGCCAAGACAGGGGTTACGAGCAGTACTTC. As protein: CASSQDRGYEQYF.

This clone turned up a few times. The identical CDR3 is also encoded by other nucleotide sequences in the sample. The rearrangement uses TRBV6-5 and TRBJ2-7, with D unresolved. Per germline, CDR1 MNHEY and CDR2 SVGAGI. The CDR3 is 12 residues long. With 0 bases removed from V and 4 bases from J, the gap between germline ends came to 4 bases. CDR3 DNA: TGTGCCAGCAGTTACTCCCCTTACGAGCAGTACTTC. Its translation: CASSYSPYEQYF.

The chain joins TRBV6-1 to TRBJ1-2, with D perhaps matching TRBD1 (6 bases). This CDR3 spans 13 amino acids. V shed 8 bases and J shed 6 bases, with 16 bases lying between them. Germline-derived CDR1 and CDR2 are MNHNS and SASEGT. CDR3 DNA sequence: TGTGCCAGCGCTGAACAGGGATTGAATGGCTACACCTTC. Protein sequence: CASAEQGLNGYTF.

DNA for the CDR3: TGTGCCAGCAGCCCACGCGGGGGGGTTTCCGCGTACAATGAGCAGTTCTTC. Its translation: CASSPRGGVSAYNEQFF. This chain links TRBV7-2 with TRBJ2-1; TRBD2 aligns across 9 bases. V was clipped by 5 bases and J by 4 bases; unmatched bases: 12. There are 17 residues in the CDR3. Germline loops: CDR1 SGHTA, CDR2 FQGNSA.

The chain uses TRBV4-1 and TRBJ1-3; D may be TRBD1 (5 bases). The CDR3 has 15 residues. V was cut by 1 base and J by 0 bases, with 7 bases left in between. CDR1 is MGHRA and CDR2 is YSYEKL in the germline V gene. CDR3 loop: CASSQGQTSGNTIYF. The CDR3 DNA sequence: TGCGCCAGCAGCCAAGGACAGACCTCTGGAAACACCATATATTTT.